This TCR beta chain was identified in a study of CD8+ T cells in alopecia areata. Looking at the study overall: Female C3H/HeJ mice aged roughly 7-10 weeks received skin from spontaneously alopecic C3H/HeJ graft donors aged about 6-12 months. Notes on the study in general: Relative to normal scalp, lesional scalp, especially alopecia totalis/universalis, showed higher clonality. With patients, TCR sharing proved less clear than in mice, a difference possibly related to HLA.

Markers used for sorting pooled cutaneous lymph node cells were CD4, CD8alpha, NKG2D, NKG2ACE and others. Following extraction, RNA underwent reverse transcription to cDNA, which served as the sequencing template. Sequencing was performed with immunoSEQ multiplex PCR; in TCRdb, only in-frame clones are kept and a portion is missing. The repertoire consists of about 270,000 clones, none detected only once. Germline V gene lookup returns CDR1 LGHNA and CDR2 YNLKQL (reference sequence). The V and J ends lost 6 bases and 3 bases, in that order; junction bases with no gene match: 2. The CDR3 spans 13 residues. The sample holds a few counts of this clone. The antigen remains undetermined. A read error may be the cause here, since a much bigger clone is one base away. Gene names denote mouse genes. The read finishes 4 residues shy of the CDR3 end, and the germline J gene is used to complete it.

Sample: CD4+ T cells sorted from a lymph node. This chain links TRBV5 with TRBJ2-1; 7 bases map to TRBD1. The receptor's source is a C3H/HeJ mouse with alopecia areata. For this mouse line, the MHC haplotype is H2-k. CDR3 DNA, as far as it was read: TGTGCCAGCAGGGCAGGGGGCTATGCT. It specifies CASRAGGYA. The CDR3 reads in full as CASRAGGYAEQFF.